The entry below gives a single TCR beta chain sequence along with its context. The antigen is not known. These data are taken from a study of cytomegalovirus exposure and HLA in healthy donors. Findings and caveats of the study: By HLA locus, TCR association rates varied in a later analysis, with DRB1 showing the most and HLA-C the fewest. By a later analysis, the bulk of CMV-associated TCR beta chains appeared HLA-restricted. For TCR beta chains, V- and J-gene trimming was later linked to a missense DCLRE1C variant.

V lost 2 bases to trimming and J lost 6 bases; unmatched junction nucleotides: 8. Germline V gene sequence: CDR1 MDHEN, CDR2 SYDVKM. This CDR3 spans 16 amino acids. Primers for the PCR totalled 60 Vbeta and 13 Jbeta. Here immunoSEQ multiplex PCR was the method, and the copy in TCRdb shows in-frame clones only, minus some. The sample lists 160,000 or so clones, approximately 81% seen once, with 1.3% in the top ten. The chain joins TRBV28 to TRBJ2-2; TRBD1 agrees at 8 bases. This TCR derives from a man aged 50-59 years in good health and CMV-seropositive. The specimen was PBMCs. The CDR3 DNA reads TGTGCCAGCAGTTTAGGGACAGGCGGTGTTTCCGGGGAGCTGTTTTTT. Protein: CASSLGTGGVSGELFF.